This T cell receptor (beta chain) stems from a study of T cell changes during pregnancy in multiple sclerosis. Sequencing was performed with immunoSEQ multiplex PCR; in TCRdb, only in-frame clones are kept and a portion is missing. The sample lists roughly 42,000 clones, more than 85% occurring once. The CDR3 extends over 13 amino acids. CDR1 and CDR2 (germline): LGHNA, YSLEER. After removal of 1 base from V and 6 bases from J, the junction contained 2 bases not matched to a gene. The material sequenced was CD4+ T cells from peripheral blood mononuclear cells, taken in the second trimester of pregnancy. This sequence originates from a female donor in good health, enrolled as a control in a pregnancy study. The chain combines TRBV4-3 with TRBJ1-2; 7 bases fit TRBD1. CDR3 amino acids: CASSQVTGHGYTF. In DNA, the CDR3 is TGCGCCAGCAGCCAAGTGACAGGGCATGGCTACACCTTC.